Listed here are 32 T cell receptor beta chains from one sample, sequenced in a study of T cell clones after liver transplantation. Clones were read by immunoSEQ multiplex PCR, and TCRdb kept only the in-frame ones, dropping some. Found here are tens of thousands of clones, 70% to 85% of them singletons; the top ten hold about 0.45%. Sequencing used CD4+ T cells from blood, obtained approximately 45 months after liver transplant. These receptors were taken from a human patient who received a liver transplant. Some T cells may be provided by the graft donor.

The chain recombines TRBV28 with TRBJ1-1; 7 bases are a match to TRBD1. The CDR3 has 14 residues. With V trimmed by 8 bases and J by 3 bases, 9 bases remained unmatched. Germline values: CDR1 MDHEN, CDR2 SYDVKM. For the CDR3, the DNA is TGTGCCAGCGCAAAGACAGGGCTATACACTGAAGCTTTCTTT. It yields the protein CASAKTGLYTEAFF. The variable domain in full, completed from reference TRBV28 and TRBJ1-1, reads DVKVTQSSRYLVKRTGEKVFLECVQDMDHENMFWYRQDPGLGLRLIYFSYDVKMKEKGDIPEGYSVSREKKERFSLILESASTNQTSMYLCASAKTGLYTEAFFGQGTRLTVV.

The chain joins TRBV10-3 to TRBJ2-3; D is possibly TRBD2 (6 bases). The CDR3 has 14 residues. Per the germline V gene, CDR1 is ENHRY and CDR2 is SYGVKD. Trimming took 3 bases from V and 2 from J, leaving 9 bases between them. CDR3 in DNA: TGTGCCATCAGTGACCGCGGGACCACAGATACGCAGTATTTT. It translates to CAISDRGTTDTQYF.

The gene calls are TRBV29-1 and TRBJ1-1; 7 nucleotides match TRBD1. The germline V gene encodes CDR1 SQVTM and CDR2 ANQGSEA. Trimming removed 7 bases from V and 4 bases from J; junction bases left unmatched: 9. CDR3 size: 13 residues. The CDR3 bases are TGCAGCGCCGCCAAACAGGGGAGCACTGAAGCTTTCTTT. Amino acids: CSAAKQGSTEAFF. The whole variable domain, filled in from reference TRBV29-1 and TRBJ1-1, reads SAVISQKPSRDICQRGTSLTIQCQVDSQVTMMFWYRQQPGQSLTLIATANQGSEATYESGFVIDKFPISRPNLTFSTLTVSNMSPEDSSIYLCSAAKQGSTEAFFGQGTRLTVV.

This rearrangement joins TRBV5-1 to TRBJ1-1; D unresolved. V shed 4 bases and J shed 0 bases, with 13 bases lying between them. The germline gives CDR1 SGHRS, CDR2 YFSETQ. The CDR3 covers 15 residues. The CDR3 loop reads CASSRSVQLNTEAFF. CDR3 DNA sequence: TGCGCCAGCAGCCGGTCCGTACAGCTGAACACTGAAGCTTTCTTT.

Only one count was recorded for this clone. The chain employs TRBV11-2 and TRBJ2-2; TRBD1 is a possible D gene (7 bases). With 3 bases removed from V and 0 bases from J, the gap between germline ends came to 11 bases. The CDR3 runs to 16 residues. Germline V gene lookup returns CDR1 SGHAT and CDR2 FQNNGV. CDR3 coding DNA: TGTGCCAGCAGCTTGCGGGGACAGACGAACACCGGGGAGCTGTTTTTT. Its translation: CASSLRGQTNTGELFF.

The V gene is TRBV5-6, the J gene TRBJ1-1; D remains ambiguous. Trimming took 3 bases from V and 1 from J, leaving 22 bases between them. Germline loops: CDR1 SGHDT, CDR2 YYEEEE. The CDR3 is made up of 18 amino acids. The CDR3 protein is CASSSRSDVVYPNTEAFF. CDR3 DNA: TGTGCCAGCAGCTCCCGGTCGGACGTCGTATACCCGAACACTGAAGCTTTCTTT. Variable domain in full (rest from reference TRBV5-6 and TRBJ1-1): DAGVTQSPTHLIKTRGQQVTLRCSPKSGHDTVSWYQQALGQGPQFIFQYYEEEERQRGNFPDRFSGHQFPNYSSELNVNALLLGDSALYLCASSSRSDVVYPNTEAFFGQGTRLTVV.

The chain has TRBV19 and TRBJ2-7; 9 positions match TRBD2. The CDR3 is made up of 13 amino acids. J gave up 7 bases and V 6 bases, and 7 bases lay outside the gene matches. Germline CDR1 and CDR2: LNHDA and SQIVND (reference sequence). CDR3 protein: CASRASGIGEQYF. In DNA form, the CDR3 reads TGTGCCAGTAGGGCTAGCGGGATAGGGGAGCAGTACTTC.

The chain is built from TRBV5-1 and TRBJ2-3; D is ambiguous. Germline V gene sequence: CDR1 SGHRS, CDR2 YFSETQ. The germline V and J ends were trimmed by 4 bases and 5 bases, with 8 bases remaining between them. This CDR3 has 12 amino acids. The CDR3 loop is CASSTERDTQYF. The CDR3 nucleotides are TGCGCCAGCAGCACCGAACGAGATACGCAGTATTTT.

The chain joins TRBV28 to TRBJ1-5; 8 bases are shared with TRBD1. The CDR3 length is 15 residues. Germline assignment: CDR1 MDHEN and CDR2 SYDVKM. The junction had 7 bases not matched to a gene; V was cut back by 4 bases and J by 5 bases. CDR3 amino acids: CASSSGQGGDQPQHF. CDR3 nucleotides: TGTGCCAGCAGTTCTGGACAGGGAGGGGATCAGCCCCAGCATTTT.

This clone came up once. Here the CDR3 DNA reads TGCGCCAGCAGGATCGAAGAAACCTTCTACGAGCAGTACTTC. Translating gives CASRIEETFYEQYF. The chain has TRBV5-1 and TRBJ2-7; no clear D. Germline CDR1 and CDR2: SGHRS and YFSETQ. Trimming cost V 5 bases and J 3 bases, with 15 bases left between them. CDR3 length equals 14 residues.

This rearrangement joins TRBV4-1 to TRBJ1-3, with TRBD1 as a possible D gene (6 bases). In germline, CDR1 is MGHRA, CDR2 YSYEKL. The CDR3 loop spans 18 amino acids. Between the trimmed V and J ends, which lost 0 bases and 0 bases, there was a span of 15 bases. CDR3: CASSQDRSQGVSGNTIYF. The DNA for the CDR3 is TGCGCCAGCAGCCAAGATCGGTCACAGGGCGTCTCTGGAAACACCATATATTTT.

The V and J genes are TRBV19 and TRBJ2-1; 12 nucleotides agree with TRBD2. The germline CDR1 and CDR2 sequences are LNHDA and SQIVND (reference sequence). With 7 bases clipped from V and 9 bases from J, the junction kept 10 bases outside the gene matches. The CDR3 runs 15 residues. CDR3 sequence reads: CASKRLAGVKGEQFF. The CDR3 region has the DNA TGTGCCAGTAAAAGACTAGCGGGAGTCAAGGGTGAGCAGTTCTTC.

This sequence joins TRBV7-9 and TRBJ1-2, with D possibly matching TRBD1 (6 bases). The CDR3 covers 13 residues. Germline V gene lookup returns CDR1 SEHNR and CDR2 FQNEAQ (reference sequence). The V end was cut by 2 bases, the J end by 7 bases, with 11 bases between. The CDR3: CASSLQGLGGYTF. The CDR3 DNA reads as TGTGCCAGCAGCTTACAGGGGCTGGGTGGCTACACCTTC. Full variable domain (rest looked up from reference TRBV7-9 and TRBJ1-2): DTGVSQNPRHKITKRGQNVTFRCDPISEHNRLYWYRQTLGQGPEFLTYFQNEAQLEKSRLLSDRFSAERPKGSFSTLEIQRTEQGDSAMYLCASSLQGLGGYTFGSGTRLTVV.

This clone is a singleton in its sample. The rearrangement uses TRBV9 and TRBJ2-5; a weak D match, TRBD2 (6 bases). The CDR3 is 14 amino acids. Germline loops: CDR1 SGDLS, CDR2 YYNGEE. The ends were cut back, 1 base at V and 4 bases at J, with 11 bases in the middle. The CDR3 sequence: CASSVMPGVETQYF. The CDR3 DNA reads TGTGCCAGCAGCGTAATGCCGGGGGTAGAGACCCAGTACTTC.

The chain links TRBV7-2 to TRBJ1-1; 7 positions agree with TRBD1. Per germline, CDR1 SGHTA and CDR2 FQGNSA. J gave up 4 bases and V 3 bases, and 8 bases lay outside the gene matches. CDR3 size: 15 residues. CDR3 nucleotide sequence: TGTGCCAGCAGCTTGATGACAGGGTCGGGCACTGAAGCTTTCTTT. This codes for CASSLMTGSGTEAFF.

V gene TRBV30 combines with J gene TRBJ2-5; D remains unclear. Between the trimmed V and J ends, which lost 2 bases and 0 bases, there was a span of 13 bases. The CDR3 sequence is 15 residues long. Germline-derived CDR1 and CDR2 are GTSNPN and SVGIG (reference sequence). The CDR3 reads CAWSPTFWDQETQYF. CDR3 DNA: TGTGCCTGGAGTCCGACGTTTTGGGACCAAGAGACCCAGTACTTC.

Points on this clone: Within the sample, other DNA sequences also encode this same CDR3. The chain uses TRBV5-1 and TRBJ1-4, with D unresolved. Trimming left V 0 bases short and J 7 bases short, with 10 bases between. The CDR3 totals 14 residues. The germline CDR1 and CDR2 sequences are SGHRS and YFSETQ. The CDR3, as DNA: TGCGCCAGCAGCTTGGACTCCACCAGTGAAAAACTGTTTTTT. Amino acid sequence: CASSLDSTSEKLFF.

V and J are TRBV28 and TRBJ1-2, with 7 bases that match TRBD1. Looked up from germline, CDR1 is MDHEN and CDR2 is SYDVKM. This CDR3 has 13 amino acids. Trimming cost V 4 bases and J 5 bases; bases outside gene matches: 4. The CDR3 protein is CASSSGQIYGYTF. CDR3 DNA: TGTGCCAGCAGTTCGGGACAGATTTATGGCTACACCTTC.

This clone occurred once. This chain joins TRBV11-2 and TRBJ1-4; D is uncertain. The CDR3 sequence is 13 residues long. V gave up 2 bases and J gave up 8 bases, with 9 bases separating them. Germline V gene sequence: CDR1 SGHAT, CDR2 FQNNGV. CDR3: CASSLTQDEKLFF. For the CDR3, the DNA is TGTGCCAGCAGCTTAACACAAGACGAAAAACTGTTTTTT.

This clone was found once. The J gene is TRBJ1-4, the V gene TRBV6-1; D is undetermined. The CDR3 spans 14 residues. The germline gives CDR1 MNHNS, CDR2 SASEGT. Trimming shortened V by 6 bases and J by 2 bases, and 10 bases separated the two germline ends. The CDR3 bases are TGTGCCAGCAGGAGAGGGTGGACTAATGAAAAACTGTTTTTT. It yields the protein CASRRGWTNEKLFF.

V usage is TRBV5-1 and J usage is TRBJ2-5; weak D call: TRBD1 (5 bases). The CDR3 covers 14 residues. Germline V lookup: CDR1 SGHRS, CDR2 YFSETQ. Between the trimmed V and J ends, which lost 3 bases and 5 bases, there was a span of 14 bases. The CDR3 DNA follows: TGCGCCAGCAGCTCCGGCAGGGCCGGGGAGACCCAGTACTTC. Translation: CASSSGRAGETQYF.

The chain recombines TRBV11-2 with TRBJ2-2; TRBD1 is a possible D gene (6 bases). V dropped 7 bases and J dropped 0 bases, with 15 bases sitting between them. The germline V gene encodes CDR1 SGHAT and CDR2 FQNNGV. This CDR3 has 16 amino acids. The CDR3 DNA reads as TGTGCCAGCACGGGACACTCACTTTCGAACACCGGGGAGCTGTTTTTT. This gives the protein CASTGHSLSNTGELFF.

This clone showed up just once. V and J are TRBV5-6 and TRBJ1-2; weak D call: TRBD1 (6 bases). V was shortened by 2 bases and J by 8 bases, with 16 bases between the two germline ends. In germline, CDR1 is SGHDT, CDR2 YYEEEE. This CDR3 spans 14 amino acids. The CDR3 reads CASSFPGQDAGYTF. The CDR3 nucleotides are TGTGCCAGCAGCTTCCCGGGACAAGACGCGGGCTACACCTTC.

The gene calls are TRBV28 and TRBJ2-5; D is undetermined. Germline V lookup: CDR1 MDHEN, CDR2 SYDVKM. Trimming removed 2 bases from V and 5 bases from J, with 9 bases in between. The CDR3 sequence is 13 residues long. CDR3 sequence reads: CASSLQRTETQYF. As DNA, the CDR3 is TGTGCCAGCAGTTTACAGAGGACGGAGACCCAGTACTTC.

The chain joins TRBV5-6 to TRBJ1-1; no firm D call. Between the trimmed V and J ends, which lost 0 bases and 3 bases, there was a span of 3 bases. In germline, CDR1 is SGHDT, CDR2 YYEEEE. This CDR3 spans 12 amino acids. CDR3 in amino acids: CASSLGDTEAFF. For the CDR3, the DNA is TGTGCCAGCAGCTTGGGTGACACTGAAGCTTTCTTT.

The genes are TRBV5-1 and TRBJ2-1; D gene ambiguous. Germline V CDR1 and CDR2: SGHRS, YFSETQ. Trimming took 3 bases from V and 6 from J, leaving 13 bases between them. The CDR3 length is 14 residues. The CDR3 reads CASSYQVPVNEQFF. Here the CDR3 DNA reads TGCGCCAGCAGCTACCAGGTTCCAGTCAATGAGCAGTTCTTC.

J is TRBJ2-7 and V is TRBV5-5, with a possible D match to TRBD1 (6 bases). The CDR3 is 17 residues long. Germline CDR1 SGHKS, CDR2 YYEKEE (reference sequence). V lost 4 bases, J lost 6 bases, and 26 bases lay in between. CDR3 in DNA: TGTGCCAGCAGCCTAACTTTCGTGGGGGCCCCGGCTAGCGAGCAGTACTTC. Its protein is CASSLTFVGAPASEQYF.

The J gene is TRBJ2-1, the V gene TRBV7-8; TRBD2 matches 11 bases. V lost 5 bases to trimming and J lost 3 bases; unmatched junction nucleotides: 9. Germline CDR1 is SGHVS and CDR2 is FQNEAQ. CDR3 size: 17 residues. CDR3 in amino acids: CASSLDRLAGIYNEQFF. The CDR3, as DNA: TGTGCCAGCAGCCTCGACCGACTAGCGGGGATCTACAATGAGCAGTTCTTC.

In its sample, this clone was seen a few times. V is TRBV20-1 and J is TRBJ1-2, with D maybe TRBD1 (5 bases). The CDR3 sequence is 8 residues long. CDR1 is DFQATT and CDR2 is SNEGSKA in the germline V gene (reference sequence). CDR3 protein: CSGGTNTF. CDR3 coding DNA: TGCAGCGGAGGGACCAACACCTTC.

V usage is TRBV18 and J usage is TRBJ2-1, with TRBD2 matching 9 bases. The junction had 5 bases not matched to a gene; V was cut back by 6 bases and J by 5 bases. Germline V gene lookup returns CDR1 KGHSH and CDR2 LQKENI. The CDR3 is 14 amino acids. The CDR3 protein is CASSQTSGNNEQFF. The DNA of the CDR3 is TGTGCCAGCTCCCAGACTAGCGGTAACAATGAGCAGTTCTTC.

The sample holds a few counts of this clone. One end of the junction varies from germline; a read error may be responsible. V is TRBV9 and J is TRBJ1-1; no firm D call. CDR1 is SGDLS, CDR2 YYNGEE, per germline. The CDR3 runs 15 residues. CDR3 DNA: TGTGCCAGCAGCGTAGAGGGCTTTTTGAATACTGAAGCTTTCTTT. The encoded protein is CASSVEGFLNTEAFF. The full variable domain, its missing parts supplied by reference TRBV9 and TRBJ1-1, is DSGVTQTPKHLITATGQRVTLRCSPRSGDLSVYWYQQSLDQGLQFLIQYYNGEERAKGNILERFSAQQFPDLHSELNLSSLELGDSALYFCASSVEGFLNTEAFFGQGTRLTVV.

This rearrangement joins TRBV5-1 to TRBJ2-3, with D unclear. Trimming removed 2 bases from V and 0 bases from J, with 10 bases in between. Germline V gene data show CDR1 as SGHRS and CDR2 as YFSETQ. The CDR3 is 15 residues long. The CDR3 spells CASSFATASTDTQYF. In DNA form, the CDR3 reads TGCGCCAGCAGCTTCGCTACTGCTAGCACAGATACGCAGTATTTT.